The clone carrying this T cell receptor (beta chain) has only a few counts. This record comes from a study of blood T cells in healthy people across ages. V was pared by 0 bases and J by 2 bases, with 19 bases of the junction left unmatched. The V gene's germline CDR1 is LGHNA and CDR2 YSLEER. The CDR3 spans 20 residues. Primers used in a second PCR of about 6 to 11 cycles were a sample-barcoded 5' primer and a J-beta primer mix. MiXCR, applied by TCRdb to the 5' RACE reads, yields one record per CDR3 protein. Of about 540,000 distinct CDR3 sequences listed, around 24% are singletons. The same data also contributed to another study, on T cells of mothers and their children.

The sequenced material came from blood. The sequence derives from a boy younger than 18 in good health. The rearrangement uses TRBV4-3 and TRBJ2-7; 7 bases agree with TRBD2. CDR3 in DNA: TGCGCCAGCAGCCAAGATAGCGTTGTGATTCCTAGCGGTGGCACCTACGAGCAGTACTTC. Amino acid sequence: CASSQDSVVIPSGGTYEQYF.